This record concerns one T cell receptor beta chain sequence. The germline V gene encodes CDR1 SGHKS and CDR2 YYEKEE (reference sequence). With V trimmed by 0 bases and J by 5 bases, 7 bases remained unmatched. The CDR3 extends over 16 amino acids. Those enrolled in Seattle joined during active infection and were followed longitudinally afterward. The sample is drawn from a study of blood T cell repertoires in COVID-19. Across the study: Italy, Spain and the United States were the sources of the convalescent and acute COVID-19 samples.

Per the study methods: Estimated nucleated cell counts came from reference gene primer amplification. The assay was immunoSEQ multiplex PCR, and TCRdb's table has in-frame clones only and misses some. For V, J and clone size, that table is used; D and trimming come from the DNA. The data show around 360,000 clones, around 87% seen once. The sequenced sample was peripheral blood. The rearrangement links TRBV5-5 to TRBJ2-2; 7 bases are shared with TRBD1. The sequence derives from a woman aged 25 to 39 with COVID-19, enrolled during active disease. The CDR3 nucleotides are TGTGCCAGCAGCTTGGCCGGCGGACAGGTGACCGGGGAGCTGTTTTTT. It is translated as CASSLAGGQVTGELFF.